A single sample gave rise to the 3 T cell receptor beta chains below, sequenced in a study of memory CD4+ T cells and cytomegalovirus serostatus (dated by TCRdb to about 2019). Single viable CD3+CD4+CD8-CD45RO+ cells were sorted as memory CD4+ T cells on a FACSAria II. Library prep was done by the immunoSEQ multiplex PCR assay. TCRdb's version of the immuneACCESS table is confined to in-frame rearrangements and falls short of the full clone set. An unresolved V gene accounts for under half of the shortfall where checked; the remainder is of unknown origin. The sample profile shows about 25,000 clones; more than 70% of them were found once. The ten most abundant clones make up 0.65% to 0.85% of the sample. Sequencing used memory CD4+ T cells from blood. The source is an adult in good health and CMV-seronegative.

This clone occurred once. J is TRBJ1-2 and V is TRBV4-3; the D gene is possibly TRBD1 (5 bases). V lost 4 bases, J lost 13 bases, and 22 bases lay in between. CDR1 is LGHNA and CDR2 is YSLEER in the germline V gene. The CDR3 is 14 residues long. As DNA, the CDR3 is TGCGCCAGCAGCCCGAAAGCTGGGGGGGAGGTCCCCACCTTC. It translates to CASSPKAGGEVPTF.

This chain joins TRBV27 and TRBJ1-1; TRBD1 aligns across 8 bases. The CDR3 totals 16 residues. Germline V gene data show CDR1 as MNHEY and CDR2 as SMNVEV (reference sequence). The ends lost 7 bases at V and 3 bases at J; junction bases unmatched: 13. CDR3 protein: CASINFLGGQDTEAFF. CDR3 bases: TGTGCCAGCATTAATTTTCTAGGGGGACAGGACACTGAAGCTTTCTTT.

This rearrangement joins TRBV4-3 to TRBJ2-3; 11 bases fit TRBD2. V gave up 0 bases and J gave up 5 bases; unmatched junction bases: 10. The germline gives CDR1 LGHNA, CDR2 YSLEER. This CDR3 spans 18 amino acids. Here the CDR3 DNA reads TGCGCCAGCAGCCAAGAAATTTTTAGCGGGGGGGGTAGAGATACGCAGTATTTT. This sequence encodes CASSQEIFSGGGRDTQYF.